The 14 T cell receptor beta chains in this list originate from one sample, sequenced in a study of blood T cell repertoires in COVID-19. Clones were sequenced by immunoSEQ multiplex PCR, and TCRdb holds only the in-frame ones, with some missing. The data contain 290,000 or so clones, around 87% of them singletons. Sequenced input: PBMCs or T cells enriched from blood (not recorded which). These receptors were collected from a woman younger than 30 with acute COVID-19.

The chain combines TRBV7-2 with TRBJ2-1; 8 positions match TRBD2. This CDR3 region has 15 residues. Trimming took 2 bases from V and 6 from J; bases not matched to a gene: 6. Germline-derived CDR1 and CDR2 are SGHTA and FQGNSA. CDR3: CASSLTSGNGNEQFF. DNA for the CDR3: TGTGCCAGCAGCTTAACTAGCGGCAATGGCAATGAGCAGTTCTTC.

V is TRBV10-3 and J is TRBJ1-3, with D unresolved. V was shortened by 6 bases and J by 0 bases, with 12 bases between the two germline ends. CDR1 and CDR2 (germline): ENHRY, SYGVKD. This CDR3 is built from 15 residues. Here the CDR3 reads CAISVTESSGNTIYF. The CDR3, as DNA: TGTGCCATCAGCGTCACAGAGAGCTCTGGAAACACCATATATTTT.

The CDR3 nucleotides are TGTGCCAGCAGGAATGTGGCTACCGGGGAGCTGTTTTTT. It is translated as CASRNVATGELFF. V gene TRBV6-5 combines with J gene TRBJ2-2; D gene unclear. Trimming took off 6 bases at V and 5 bases at J, with 10 bases between the two ends. Germline assignment: CDR1 MNHEY and CDR2 SVGAGI. The CDR3 is 13 residues long.

The gene calls are TRBV28 and TRBJ2-3; TRBD2 might be the D (6 bases). The CDR3 is 17 amino acids. V gave up 1 base and J gave up 4 bases, with 18 bases separating them. The germline V gene has CDR1 MDHEN and CDR2 SYDVKM. CDR3 region: CASSLSGTRTVADTQYF. The CDR3 DNA reads TGTGCCAGCAGTTTATCCGGGACTCGGACCGTGGCAGATACGCAGTATTTT.

The chain employs TRBV11-2 and TRBJ2-1; 10 bases line up with TRBD1. J gave up 8 bases and V 6 bases, and 4 bases lay outside the gene matches. The CDR3 has 13 amino acids. Germline CDR1 SGHAT, CDR2 FQNNGV. This CDR3 reads CASSWDRGHEQFF. CDR3 nucleotides: TGTGCCAGCAGTTGGGACAGGGGCCATGAGCAGTTCTTC.

The rearrangement links TRBV28 to TRBJ1-1, with a possible D match to TRBD1 (5 bases). V shed 2 bases and J shed 8 bases, with 21 bases lying between them. Germline V CDR1 and CDR2: MDHEN, SYDVKM. CDR3 length equals 16 residues. The DNA for the CDR3 is TGTGCCAGCAGTTTACCGACCAATGGCAGGGTGCAGGAAGCTTTCTTT. This codes for CASSLPTNGRVQEAFF.

CDR3 loop: CAITVGGSSTDTQYF. The CDR3 bases are TGTGCCATCACGGTAGGGGGATCTAGCACAGATACGCAGTATTTT. This chain uses TRBV10-3 with TRBJ2-3; TRBD1 might be the D (6 bases). CDR1 and CDR2 (germline): ENHRY, SYGVKD. The ends were cut back, 7 bases at V and 0 bases at J, with 14 bases in the middle. This CDR3 is built from 15 residues.

The chain links TRBV4-1 to TRBJ1-5, with D tentatively TRBD1 (5 bases). From germline, CDR1 is MGHRA and CDR2 YSYEKL. The CDR3 loop spans 14 amino acids. The ends were cut back, 0 bases at V and 6 bases at J, with 9 bases in the middle. The CDR3 DNA reads TGCGCCAGCAGCCAAGAGGGGGGATTTCAGCCCCAGCATTTT. As protein: CASSQEGGFQPQHF.

The rearrangement joins TRBV4-2 to TRBJ2-1; 9 nucleotides align to TRBD2. The junction had 11 bases not matched to a gene; V was cut back by 4 bases and J by 7 bases. CDR1 is LGHNA and CDR2 is YNFKEQ in the germline V gene. CDR3 size: 16 residues. The CDR3 here is CASSPLPSGITNEQFF. DNA for the CDR3: TGTGCCAGCAGCCCCTTACCTAGCGGGATAACAAATGAGCAGTTCTTC.

CDR3 amino acids: CASSFGRPATSVHTGELFF. CDR3 nucleotides: TGTGCCAGCAGTTTTGGGAGACCCGCGACTAGCGTTCACACCGGGGAGCTGTTTTTT. The rearrangement uses TRBV27 and TRBJ2-2; 8 bases align to TRBD2. In germline, CDR1 is MNHEY, CDR2 SMNVEV (reference sequence). The CDR3 extends over 19 amino acids. The junction had 15 bases not matched to a gene; V was cut back by 3 bases and J by 3 bases.

This sequence joins TRBV29-1 and TRBJ2-1; 7 nucleotides agree with TRBD2. The V gene's germline CDR1 is SQVTM and CDR2 ANQGSEA. Losses at the gene ends were 3 bases for V and 5 bases for J; bases not matched to a gene: 10. The CDR3 has 15 amino acids. The CDR3 DNA is TGCAGCGTTGAGCAAGGGAGGGGATCGGACAATGAGCAGTTCTTC. Its translation is CSVEQGRGSDNEQFF.

This clone was recorded once. The CDR3 loop is CASSLNLRSYGYTF. Written as DNA, the CDR3 is TGTGCCAGCAGTTTAAACCTCAGAAGCTATGGCTACACCTTC. V usage is TRBV27 and J usage is TRBJ1-2; D call uncertain. This CDR3 has 14 residues. Germline V gene sequence: CDR1 MNHEY, CDR2 SMNVEV (reference sequence). V lost 2 bases and J lost 4, with 11 bases in between.

The chain uses TRBV27 and TRBJ2-2, with TRBD1 matching over 8 bases. This CDR3 spans 14 amino acids. V shed 7 bases, J shed 4 bases, and the junction held 5 bases outside the gene matches. Germline loops: CDR1 MNHEY, CDR2 SMNVEV (reference sequence). The DNA for the CDR3 is TGTGCCAGCACTCGACAGGGGAGCACCGGGGAGCTGTTTTTT. Translating gives CASTRQGSTGELFF.

A few counts support this clone. The chain has TRBV18 and TRBJ1-4; tentatively, D is TRBD1 (6 bases). The CDR3 covers 15 residues. Deletions cut 5 bases from V and 0 bases from J, with 10 bases between. The germline V gene encodes CDR1 KGHSH and CDR2 LQKENI. CDR3 sequence: CASSTRTATNEKLFF. The CDR3, as DNA: TGTGCCAGCTCAACCCGGACAGCAACTAATGAAAAACTGTTTTTT.